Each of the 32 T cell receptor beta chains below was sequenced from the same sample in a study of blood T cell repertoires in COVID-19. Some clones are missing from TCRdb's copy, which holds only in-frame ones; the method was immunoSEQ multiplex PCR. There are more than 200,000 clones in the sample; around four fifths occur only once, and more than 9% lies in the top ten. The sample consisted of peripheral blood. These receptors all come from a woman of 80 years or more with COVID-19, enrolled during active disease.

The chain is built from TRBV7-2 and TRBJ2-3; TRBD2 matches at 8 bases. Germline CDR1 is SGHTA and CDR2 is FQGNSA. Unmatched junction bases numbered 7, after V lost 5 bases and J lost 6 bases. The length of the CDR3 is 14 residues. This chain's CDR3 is CASSPSGGGDTQYF. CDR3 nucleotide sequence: TGTGCCAGCAGCCCCTCCGGGGGGGGCGATACGCAGTATTTT.

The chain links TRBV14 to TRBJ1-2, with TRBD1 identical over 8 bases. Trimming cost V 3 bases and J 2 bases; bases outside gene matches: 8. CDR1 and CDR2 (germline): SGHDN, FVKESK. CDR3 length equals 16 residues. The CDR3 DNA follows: TGTGCCAGCAGCCACCAAGCAGGGGGCAGGAACTATGGCTACACCTTC. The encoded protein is CASSHQAGGRNYGYTF.

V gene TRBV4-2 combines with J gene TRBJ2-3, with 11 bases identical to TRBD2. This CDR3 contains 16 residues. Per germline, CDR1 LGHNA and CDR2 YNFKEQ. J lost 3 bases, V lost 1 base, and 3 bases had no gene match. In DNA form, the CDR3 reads TGTGCCAGCAGCCAAGTTAGCGGGGGGGGTACAGATACGCAGTATTTT. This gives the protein CASSQVSGGGTDTQYF.

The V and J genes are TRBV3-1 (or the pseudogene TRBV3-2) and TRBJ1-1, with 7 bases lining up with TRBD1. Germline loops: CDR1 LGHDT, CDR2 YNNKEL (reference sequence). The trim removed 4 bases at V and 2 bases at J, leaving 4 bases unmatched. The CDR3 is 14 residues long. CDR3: CASSRRQGNTEAFF. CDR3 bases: TGTGCCAGCAGCCGCCGACAGGGAAACACTGAAGCTTTCTTT.

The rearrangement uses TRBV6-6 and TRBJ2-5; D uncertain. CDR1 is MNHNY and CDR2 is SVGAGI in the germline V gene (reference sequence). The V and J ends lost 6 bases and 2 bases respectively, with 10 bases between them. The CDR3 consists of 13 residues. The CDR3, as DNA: TGTGCCAGCAGACCCCAGAATCAAGAGACCCAGTACTTC. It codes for CASRPQNQETQYF.

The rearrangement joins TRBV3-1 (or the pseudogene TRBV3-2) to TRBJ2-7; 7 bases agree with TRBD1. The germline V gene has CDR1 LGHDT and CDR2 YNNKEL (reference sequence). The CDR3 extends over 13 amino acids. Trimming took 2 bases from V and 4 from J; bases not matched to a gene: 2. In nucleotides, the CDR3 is TGTGCCAGCAGCCAAACACAGGGGTACGAGCAGTACGTC. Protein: CASSQTQGYEQYV.

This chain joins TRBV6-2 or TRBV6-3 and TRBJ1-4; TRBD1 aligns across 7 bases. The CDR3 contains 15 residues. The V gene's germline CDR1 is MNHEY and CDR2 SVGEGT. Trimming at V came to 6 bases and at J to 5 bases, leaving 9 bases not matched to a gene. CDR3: CASSPGQVPNEKLFF. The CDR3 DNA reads TGTGCCAGCAGCCCCGGACAGGTCCCCAATGAAAAACTGTTTTTT.

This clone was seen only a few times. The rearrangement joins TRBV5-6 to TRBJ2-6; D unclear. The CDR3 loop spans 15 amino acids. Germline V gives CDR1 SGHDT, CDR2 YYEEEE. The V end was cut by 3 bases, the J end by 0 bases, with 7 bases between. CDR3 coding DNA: TGTGCCAGCAGCTCACAGAGCTCTGGGGCCAACGTCCTGACTTTC. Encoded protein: CASSSQSSGANVLTF.

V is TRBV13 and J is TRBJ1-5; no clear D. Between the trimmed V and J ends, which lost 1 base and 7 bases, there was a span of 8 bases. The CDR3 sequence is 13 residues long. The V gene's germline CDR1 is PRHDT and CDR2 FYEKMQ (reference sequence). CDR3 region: CASSLAQEQPQHF. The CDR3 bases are TGTGCCAGCAGCTTAGCGCAGGAACAGCCCCAGCATTTT. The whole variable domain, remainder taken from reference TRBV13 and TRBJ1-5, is AAGVIQSPRHLIKEKRETATLKCYPIPRHDTVYWYQQGPGQDPQFLISFYEKMQSDKGSIPDRFSAQQFSDYHSELNMSSLELGDSALYFCASSLAQEQPQHFGDGTRLSIL.

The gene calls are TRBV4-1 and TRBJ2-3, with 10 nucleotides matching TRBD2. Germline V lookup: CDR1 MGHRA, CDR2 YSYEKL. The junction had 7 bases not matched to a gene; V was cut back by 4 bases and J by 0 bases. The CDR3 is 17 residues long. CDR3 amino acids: CASSRNLLAGSTDTQYF. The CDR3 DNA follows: TGCGCCAGCAGCCGGAACTTACTAGCGGGGAGCACAGATACGCAGTATTTT.

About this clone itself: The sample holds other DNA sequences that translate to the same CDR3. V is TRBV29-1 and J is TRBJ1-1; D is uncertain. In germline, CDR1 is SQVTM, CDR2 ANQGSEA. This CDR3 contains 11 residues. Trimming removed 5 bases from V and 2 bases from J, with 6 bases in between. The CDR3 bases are TGCAGCGTTCAAACAAACACTGAAGCTTTCTTT. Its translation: CSVQTNTEAFF.

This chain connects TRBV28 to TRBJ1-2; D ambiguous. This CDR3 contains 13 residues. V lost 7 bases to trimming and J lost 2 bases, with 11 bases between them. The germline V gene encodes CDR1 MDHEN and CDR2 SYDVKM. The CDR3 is CASTTGGNYGYTF. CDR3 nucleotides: TGTGCCAGCACGACCGGCGGAAACTATGGCTACACCTTC.

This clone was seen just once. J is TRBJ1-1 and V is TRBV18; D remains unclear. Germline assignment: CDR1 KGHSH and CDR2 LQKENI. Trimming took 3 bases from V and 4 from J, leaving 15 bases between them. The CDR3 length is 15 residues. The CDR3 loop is CASSPRQTRTTEAFF. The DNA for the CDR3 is TGTGCCAGCTCACCGAGGCAAACCCGAACCACTGAAGCTTTCTTT.

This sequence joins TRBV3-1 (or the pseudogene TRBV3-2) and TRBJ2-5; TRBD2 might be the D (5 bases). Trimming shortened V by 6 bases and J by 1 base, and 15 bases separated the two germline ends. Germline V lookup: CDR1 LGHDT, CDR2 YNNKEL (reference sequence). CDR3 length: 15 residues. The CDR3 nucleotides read TGTGCCAGCAGTCGCCCGGGGTCGCCCCAAGAGACCCAGTACTTC. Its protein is CASSRPGSPQETQYF.

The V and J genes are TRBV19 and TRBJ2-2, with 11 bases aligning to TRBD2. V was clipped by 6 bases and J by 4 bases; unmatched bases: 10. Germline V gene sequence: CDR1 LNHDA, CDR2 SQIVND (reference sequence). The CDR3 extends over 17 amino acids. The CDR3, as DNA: TGTGCCAGTAGGGCCGGGACTAGCGGCGTAGCCACCGGGGAGCTGTTTTTT. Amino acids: CASRAGTSGVATGELFF.

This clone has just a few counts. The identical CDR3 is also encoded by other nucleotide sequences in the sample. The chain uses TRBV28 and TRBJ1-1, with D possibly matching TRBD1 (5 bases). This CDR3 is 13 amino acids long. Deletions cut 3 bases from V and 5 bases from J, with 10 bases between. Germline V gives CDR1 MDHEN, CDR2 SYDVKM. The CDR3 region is CASSLGGNTEAFF. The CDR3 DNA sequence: TGTGCCAGCAGTTTGGGGGGGAATACTGAAGCTTTCTTT.

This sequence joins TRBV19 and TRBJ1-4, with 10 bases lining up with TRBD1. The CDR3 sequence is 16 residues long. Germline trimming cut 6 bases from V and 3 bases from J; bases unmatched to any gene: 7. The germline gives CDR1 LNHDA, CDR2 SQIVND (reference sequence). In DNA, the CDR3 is TGTGCCAGTAGAGACCCCGGACAGGGGGCTAATGAAAAACTGTTTTTT. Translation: CASRDPGQGANEKLFF.

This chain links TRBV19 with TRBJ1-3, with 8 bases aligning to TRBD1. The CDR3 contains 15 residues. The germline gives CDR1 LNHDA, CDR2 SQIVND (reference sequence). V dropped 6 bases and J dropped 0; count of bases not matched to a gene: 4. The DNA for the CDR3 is TGTGCCAGTAGCAGGGGGCCATACTCTGGAAACACCATATATTTT. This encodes CASSRGPYSGNTIYF.

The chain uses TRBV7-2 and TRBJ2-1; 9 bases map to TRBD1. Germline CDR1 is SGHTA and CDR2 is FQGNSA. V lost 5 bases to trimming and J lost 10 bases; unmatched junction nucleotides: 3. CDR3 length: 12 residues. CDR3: CASSRTGVEQFF. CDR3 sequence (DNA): TGTGCCAGCAGCCGGACAGGGGTCGAGCAGTTCTTC. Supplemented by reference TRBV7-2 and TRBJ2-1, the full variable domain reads GAGVSQSPSNKVTEKGKDVELRCDPISGHTALYWYRQSLGQGLEFLIYFQGNSAPDKSGLPSDRFSAERTGGSVSTLTIQRTQQEDSAVYLCASSRTGVEQFFGPGTRLTVL.

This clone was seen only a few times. The CDR3 sequence: CASSIGNSGNTIYF. CDR3 in DNA: TGTGCCAGTAGTATAGGCAACAGCGGAAACACCATATATTTT. The chain uses TRBV19 and TRBJ1-3, with D uncertain. Germline CDR1 and CDR2: LNHDA and SQIVND (reference sequence). The CDR3 sequence is 14 residues long. The V end lost 1 base, the J end lost 4 bases, and 8 bases lay between the germline ends.

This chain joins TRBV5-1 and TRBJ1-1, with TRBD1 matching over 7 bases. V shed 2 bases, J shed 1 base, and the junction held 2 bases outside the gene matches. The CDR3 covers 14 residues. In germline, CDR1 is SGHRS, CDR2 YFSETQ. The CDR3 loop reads CASSFQGENTEAFF. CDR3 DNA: TGCGCCAGCAGCTTTCAGGGGGAGAACACTGAAGCTTTCTTT.

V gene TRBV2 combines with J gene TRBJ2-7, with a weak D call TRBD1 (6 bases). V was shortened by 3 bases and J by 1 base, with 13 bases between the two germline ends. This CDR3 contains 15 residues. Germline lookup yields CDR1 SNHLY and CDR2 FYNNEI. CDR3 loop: CASSETRTASYEQYF. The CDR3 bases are TGTGCCAGCAGTGAGACGCGGACAGCTTCCTACGAGCAGTACTTC.

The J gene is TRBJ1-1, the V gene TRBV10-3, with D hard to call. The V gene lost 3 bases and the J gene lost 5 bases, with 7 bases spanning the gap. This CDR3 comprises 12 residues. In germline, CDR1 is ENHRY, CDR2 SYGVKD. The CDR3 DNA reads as TGTGCCATCAGTGAATCAAAAACTGAAGCTTTCTTT. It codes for CAISESKTEAFF.

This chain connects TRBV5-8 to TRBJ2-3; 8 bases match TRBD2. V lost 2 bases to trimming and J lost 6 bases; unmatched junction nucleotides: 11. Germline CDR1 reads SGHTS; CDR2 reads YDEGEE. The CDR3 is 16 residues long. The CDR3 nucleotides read TGTGCCAGCAGCTTCACTAGCGGTGGGGACGGTGATACGCAGTATTTT. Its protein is CASSFTSGGDGDTQYF.

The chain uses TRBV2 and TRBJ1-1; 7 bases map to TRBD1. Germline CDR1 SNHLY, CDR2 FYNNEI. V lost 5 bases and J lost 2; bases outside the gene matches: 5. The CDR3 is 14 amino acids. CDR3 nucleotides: TGTGCCAGCAGTCTACAGGGGCGAAACACTGAAGCTTTCTTT. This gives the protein CASSLQGRNTEAFF.

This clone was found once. The CDR3 sequence: CASSVGGGAGYTF. CDR3 DNA: TGTGCCAGCAGCGTAGGTGGCGGGGCCGGCTACACCTTC. The chain uses TRBV9 and TRBJ1-2, with D perhaps TRBD1 (5 bases). Trimming took 0 bases from V and 8 from J, leaving 11 bases between them. CDR3 size: 13 residues. In germline, CDR1 is SGDLS, CDR2 YYNGEE.

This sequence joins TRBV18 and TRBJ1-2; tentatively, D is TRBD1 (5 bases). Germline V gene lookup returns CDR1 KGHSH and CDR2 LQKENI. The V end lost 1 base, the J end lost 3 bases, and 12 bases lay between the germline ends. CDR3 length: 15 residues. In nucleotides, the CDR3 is TGTGCCAGCTCACCACTGGGACTCCAACACTATGGCTACACCTTC. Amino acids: CASSPLGLQHYGYTF.

CDR3 in DNA: TGTGCCTGGGGCTTAGATAGGGAGAATGAAAAACTGTTTTTT. Translated: CAWGLDRENEKLFF. This rearrangement joins TRBV30 to TRBJ1-4, with D unresolved. V lost 5 bases, J lost 5 bases, and 15 bases lay in between. There are 14 residues in the CDR3. Germline CDR1 reads GTSNPN; CDR2 reads SVGIG (reference sequence).

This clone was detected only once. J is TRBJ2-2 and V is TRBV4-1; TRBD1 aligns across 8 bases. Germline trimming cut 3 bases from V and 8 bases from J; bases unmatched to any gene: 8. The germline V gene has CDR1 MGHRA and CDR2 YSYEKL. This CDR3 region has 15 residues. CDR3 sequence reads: CASSQAWQGAGELFF. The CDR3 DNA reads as TGCGCCAGCAGCCAGGCATGGCAGGGGGCTGGGGAGCTGTTTTTT.

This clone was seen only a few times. CDR3 loop: CASRTGGNSPLHF. In nucleotides, the CDR3 is TGTGCCAGCAGAACAGGGGGGAATTCACCCCTCCACTTT. This sequence joins TRBV27 and TRBJ1-6; TRBD1 agrees at 8 bases. Germline lookup yields CDR1 MNHEY and CDR2 SMNVEV (reference sequence). This CDR3 has 13 residues. J was trimmed by 7 bases and V by 6 bases; bases with no gene match: 2.

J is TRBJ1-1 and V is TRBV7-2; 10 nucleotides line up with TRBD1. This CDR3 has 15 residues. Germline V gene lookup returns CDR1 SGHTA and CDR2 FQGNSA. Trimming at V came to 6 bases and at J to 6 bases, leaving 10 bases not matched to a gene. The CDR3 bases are TGTGCCAGCAGACGTCCCGGGACAGGGGCAGCTGAAGCTTTCTTT. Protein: CASRRPGTGAAEAFF. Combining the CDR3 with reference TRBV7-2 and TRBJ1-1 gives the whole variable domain GAGVSQSPSNKVTEKGKDVELRCDPISGHTALYWYRQSLGQGLEFLIYFQGNSAPDKSGLPSDRFSAERTGGSVSTLTIQRTQQEDSAVYLCASRRPGTGAAEAFFGQGTRLTVV.

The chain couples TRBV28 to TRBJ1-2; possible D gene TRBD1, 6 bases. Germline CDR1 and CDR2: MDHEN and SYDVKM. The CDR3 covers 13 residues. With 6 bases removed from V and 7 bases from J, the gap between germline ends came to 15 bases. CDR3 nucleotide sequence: TGTGCCAGCAGGACAGGCTGGGCGTCTGGCTACACCTTC. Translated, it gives CASRTGWASGYTF.